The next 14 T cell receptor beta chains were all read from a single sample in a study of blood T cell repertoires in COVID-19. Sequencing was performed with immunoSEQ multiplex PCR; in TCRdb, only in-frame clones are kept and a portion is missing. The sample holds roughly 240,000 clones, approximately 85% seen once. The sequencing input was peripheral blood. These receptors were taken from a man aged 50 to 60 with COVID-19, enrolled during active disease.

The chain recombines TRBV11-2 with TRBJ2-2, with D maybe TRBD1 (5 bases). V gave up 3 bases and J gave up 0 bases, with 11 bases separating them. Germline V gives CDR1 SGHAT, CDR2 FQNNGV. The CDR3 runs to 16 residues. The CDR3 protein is CASSFLQVANTGELFF. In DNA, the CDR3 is TGTGCCAGCAGCTTTTTACAGGTTGCGAACACCGGGGAGCTGTTTTTT.

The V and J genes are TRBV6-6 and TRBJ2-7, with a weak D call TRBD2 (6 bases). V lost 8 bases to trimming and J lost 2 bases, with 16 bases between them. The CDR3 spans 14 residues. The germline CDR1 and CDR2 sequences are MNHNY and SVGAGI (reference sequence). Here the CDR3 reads CASGGSGLTYEQYF. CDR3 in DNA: TGTGCCAGCGGAGGTTCAGGACTAACCTACGAGCAGTACTTC.

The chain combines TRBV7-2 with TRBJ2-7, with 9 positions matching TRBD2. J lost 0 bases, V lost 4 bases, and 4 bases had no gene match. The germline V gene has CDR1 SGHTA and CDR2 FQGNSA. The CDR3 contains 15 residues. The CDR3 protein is CASSYLAGDSYEQYF. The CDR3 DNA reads TGTGCCAGCAGCTACTTAGCGGGGGACTCCTACGAGCAGTACTTC.

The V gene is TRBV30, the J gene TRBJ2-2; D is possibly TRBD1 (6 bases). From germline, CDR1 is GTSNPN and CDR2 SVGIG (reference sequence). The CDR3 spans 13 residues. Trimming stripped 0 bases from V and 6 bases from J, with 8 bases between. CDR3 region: CAWSVGGPGELFF. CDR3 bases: TGTGCCTGGAGTGTAGGGGGTCCCGGGGAGCTGTTTTTT.

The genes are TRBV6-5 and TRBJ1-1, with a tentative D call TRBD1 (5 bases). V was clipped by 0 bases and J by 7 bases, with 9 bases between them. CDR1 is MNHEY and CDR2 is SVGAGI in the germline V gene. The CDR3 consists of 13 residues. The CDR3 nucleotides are TGTGCCAGCAGTTACTCGTATGACAGTGAAGCTTTCTTT. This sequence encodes CASSYSYDSEAFF.

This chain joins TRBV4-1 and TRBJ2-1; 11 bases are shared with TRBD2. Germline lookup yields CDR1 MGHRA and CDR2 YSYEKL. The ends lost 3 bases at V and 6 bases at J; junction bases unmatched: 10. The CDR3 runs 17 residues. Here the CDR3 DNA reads TGCGCCAGCAGCCAGGGGCAACTAGCGGGGGCCGGCAATGAGCAGTTCTTC. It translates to CASSQGQLAGAGNEQFF.

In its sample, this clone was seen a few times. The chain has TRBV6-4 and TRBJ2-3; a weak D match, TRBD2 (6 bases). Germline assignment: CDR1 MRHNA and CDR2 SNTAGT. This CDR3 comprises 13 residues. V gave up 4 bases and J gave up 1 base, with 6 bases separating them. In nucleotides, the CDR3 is TGTGCCAGCAGTGCTAGCGGCACAGATACGCAGTATTTT. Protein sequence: CASSASGTDTQYF.

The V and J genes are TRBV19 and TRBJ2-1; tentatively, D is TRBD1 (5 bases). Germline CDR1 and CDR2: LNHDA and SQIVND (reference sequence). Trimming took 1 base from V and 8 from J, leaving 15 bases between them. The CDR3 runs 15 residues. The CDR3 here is CASSIVGAVGDEQFF. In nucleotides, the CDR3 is TGTGCCAGTAGTATAGTTGGGGCAGTAGGGGATGAGCAGTTCTTC. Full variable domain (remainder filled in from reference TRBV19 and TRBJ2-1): DGGITQSPKYLFRKEGQNVTLSCEQNLNHDAMYWYRQDPGQGLRLIYYSQIVNDFQKGDIAEGYSVSREKKESFPLTVTSAQKNPTAFYLCASSIVGAVGDEQFFGPGTRLTVL.

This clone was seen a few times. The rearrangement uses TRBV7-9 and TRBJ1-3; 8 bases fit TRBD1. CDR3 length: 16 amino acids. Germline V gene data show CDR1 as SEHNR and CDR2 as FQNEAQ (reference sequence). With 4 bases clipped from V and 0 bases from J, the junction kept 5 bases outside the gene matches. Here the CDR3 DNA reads TGTGCCAGCAGCTCTTCAGGGGGCCGCTCTGGAAACACCATATATTTT. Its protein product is CASSSSGGRSGNTIYF.

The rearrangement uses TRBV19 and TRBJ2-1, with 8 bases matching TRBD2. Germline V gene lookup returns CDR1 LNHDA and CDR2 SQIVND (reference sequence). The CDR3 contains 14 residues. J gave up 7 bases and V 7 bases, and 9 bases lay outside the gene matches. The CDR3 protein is CASTHGGGMNEQFF. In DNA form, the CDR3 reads TGTGCCAGTACCCACGGGGGGGGTATGAATGAGCAGTTCTTC.

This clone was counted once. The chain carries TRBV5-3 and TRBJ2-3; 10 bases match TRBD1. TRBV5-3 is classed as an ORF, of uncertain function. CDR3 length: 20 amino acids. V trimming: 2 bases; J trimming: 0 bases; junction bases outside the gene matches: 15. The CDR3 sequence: CARSLIRSDRGEISTDTQYF. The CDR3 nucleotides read TGTGCCAGAAGCTTAATCCGTTCGGACAGGGGGGAAATTAGCACAGATACGCAGTATTTT.

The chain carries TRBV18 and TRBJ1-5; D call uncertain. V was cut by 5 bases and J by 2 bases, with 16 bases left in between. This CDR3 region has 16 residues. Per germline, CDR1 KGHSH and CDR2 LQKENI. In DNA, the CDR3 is TGTGCCAGCTCAGAAATTGGAGGGAATGGCAATCAGCCCCAGCATTTT. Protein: CASSEIGGNGNQPQHF.

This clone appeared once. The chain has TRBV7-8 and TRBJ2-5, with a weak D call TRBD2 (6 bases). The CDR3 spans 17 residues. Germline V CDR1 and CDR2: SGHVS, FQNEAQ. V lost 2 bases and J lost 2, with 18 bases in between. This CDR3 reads CASSLYPAGDFQETQYF. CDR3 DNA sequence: TGTGCCAGCAGCTTATATCCCGCCGGGGACTTTCAAGAGACCCAGTACTTC.

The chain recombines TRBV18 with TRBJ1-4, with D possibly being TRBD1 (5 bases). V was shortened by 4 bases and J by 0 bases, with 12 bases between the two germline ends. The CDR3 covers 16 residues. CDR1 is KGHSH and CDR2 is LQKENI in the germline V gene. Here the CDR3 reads CASSLSGNPTNEKLFF. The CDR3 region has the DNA TGTGCCAGCTCACTTTCAGGGAATCCAACTAATGAAAAACTGTTTTTT.